The entry that follows covers one T cell receptor beta chain sequence. No antigen is known for it. Using its own MiXCR run on the reads, TCRdb lists one record per CDR3 protein. The sample includes 900,000 to 950,000 distinct CDR3 sequences, 25% to 40% seen only once; the top ten take 13%. The data were taken from a study of T cell repertoires in cytomegalovirus infection. About the study: Use of recently identified HLA-C-restricted and well-studied HLA-B-restricted CMV epitopes was part of the study. Both CMV infection and a matching HLA type were indicated by public TCR beta signatures.

The germline V gene encodes CDR1 SEHNR and CDR2 FQNEAQ (reference sequence). The length of the CDR3 is 14 residues. The V gene lost 5 bases and the J gene lost 9 bases, with 17 bases spanning the gap. General study results and limits: Ex vivo, HLA-C-restricted CMV-specific TCR beta clonotypes prevailed over the rest of the response.

Specimen: cultured CD8+ T cells from PBMCs, collected from culture after CMV antigen stimulation. The sequence was obtained from a human donor in good health (CMV status not recorded). Some clones in this sample may be carry-over from other donors' samples. V is TRBV7-9 and J is TRBJ2-1; D remains ambiguous. For the CDR3, the DNA is TGTGCCAGCAGCCCCCGGTCCCCAGGCGCTGAGCAGTTCTTC. Residues: CASSPRSPGAEQFF.